The rows below give T cell receptor beta chains drawn from one sample of a study of blood T cells in healthy people across ages. TCRdb analysed the 5' RACE reads with MiXCR anew, one entry per CDR3 protein. The profile shows hundreds of thousands of distinct CDR3 sequences, more than 40% of them singletons. Sequencing was performed on blood. The receptors were sampled from a woman between 55 and 75 years old in good health. The CDR3 runs from the conserved cysteine through the conserved F or W. A D gene is named only where the DNA matches it firmly. Not all rows give a size; the values are once, few, many and, for expanded clones, a class.

V	J	D	size	DNA	CDR3
TRBV30	TRBJ1-5	NA	NA	TGTGCCTGGAGCGGGTCTTATCAGCCCCAGCATTTT	CAWSGSYQPQHF
TRBV7-2	TRBJ1-1	NA	few	TGTGCCAGCAGCTTAGTATTCAACACTGAAGCTTTCTTT	CASSLVFNTEAFF
TRBV7-8	TRBJ2-7	TRBD2	NA	TGTGCCAGCAGCTCGATTACCCCGGGACTAGCGAACAATGAGCAGTACTTC	CASSSITPGLANNEQYF
TRBV7-9	TRBJ2-1	NA	once	TGTGCCAGCAGCTCGAGGAGAAACAGGGTTAATGAGCAGTTCTTC	CASSSRRNRVNEQFF
TRBV5-1	TRBJ2-7	NA	few	TGCGCCAGCAGCTTGGCCCCGGGCGACCGCCACTACGAGCAGTACTTC	CASSLAPGDRHYEQYF
TRBV14	TRBJ1-1	NA	NA	TGTGTCAGCAGCCCGATAGACGGGAAAGAAGCTTTCTTT	CVSSPIDGKEAFF
TRBV12-3/TRBV12-4	TRBJ1-1	NA	NA	TGTGCCAGCAGCCAAGTAGGGGTGCGGGGAGCTGAAGCTTTCTTT	CASSQVGVRGAEAFF
TRBV11-2	TRBJ2-3	NA	few	TGTGCCAGCAGCTCATCCCCGGAGGGAGGGGGGGATACGCAGTATTTT	CASSSSPEGGGDTQYF
TRBV20-1	TRBJ2-1	NA	few	TGCAGTGCTAGCCCGGACCCTTACAATGAGCAGTTCTTC	CSASPDPYNEQFF
TRBV28	TRBJ2-7	TRBD1	NA	TGTGCCAGCAGTTTTCTGGGGACAGGGATCTACGAGCAGTACTTC	CASSFLGTGIYEQYF
TRBV5-1	TRBJ2-3	TRBD1	NA	TGCGCCAGCAGCTGGGGGGACAGGGCGATAGATACGCAGTATTTT	CASSWGDRAIDTQYF
TRBV12-3/TRBV12-4	TRBJ2-3	TRBD2	few	TGTGCCAGCGGATCAAGCGGGACCAGCACAGATACGCAGTATTTT	CASGSSGTSTDTQYF
TRBV10-3	TRBJ2-1	TRBD2	NA	TGTGCCATCAATGGAACTAGCGATGGCAATGAGCAGTTCTTC	CAINGTSDGNEQFF
TRBV27	TRBJ2-7	TRBD1	NA	TGTGCCAGCTCCCGGGACAGGGGTTTCGAGCAGTACTTC	CASSRDRGFEQYF
TRBV7-2	TRBJ1-2	NA	few	TGTGCCAGCAGCTTAGGACACTCAAACTATGGCTACACCTTC	CASSLGHSNYGYTF
TRBV20-1	TRBJ2-1	TRBD2	few	TGCAGTGCTAGAGAGACTAGCCGGGAGTACAATGAGCAGTTCTTC	CSARETSREYNEQFF
TRBV30	TRBJ2-3	NA	NA	TGTGCCTGGAGTGTAGGTCATCCCCAGTATTTT	CAWSVGHPQYF
TRBV11-3	TRBJ2-1	TRBD2	NA	TGTGCCAGCAGCTTAGAGACTAGCGACAATGAGCAGTTCTTC	CASSLETSDNEQFF
TRBV6-1	TRBJ2-1	TRBD1	NA	TGTGCCAGCAGTGGGCTCCCCCCCAGGACAGGCTACAATGAGCAGTTCTTC	CASSGLPPRTGYNEQFF
TRBV29-1	TRBJ1-5	TRBD1	NA	TGCAGCGTCCGTATGGGACAGGGGAGTGATCAGCCCCAGCATTTT	CSVRMGQGSDQPQHF
TRBV28	TRBJ2-1	NA	NA	TGTGCCAGCAGTTCCTTGGGGGCCGGGGCCTACAATGGGCAGTTCTTC	CASSSLGAGAYNGQFF
TRBV7-9	TRBJ1-1	NA	NA	TGTGCCAGCAGCTTAGGATATGCTGAAGCTTTCTTT	CASSLGYAEAFF
TRBV20-1	TRBJ2-5	TRBD2	NA	TGCAGTGCTGGGACTAGCGGGACCCGGGAGACCCAGTACTTC	CSAGTSGTRETQYF
TRBV4-1	TRBJ2-3	NA	few	TGCGCCAGCAGCCCCGCTATGGGTACGCAGTATTTT	CASSPAMGTQYF
TRBV7-2	TRBJ2-5	NA	few	TGTGCCAGCAGATATCGAAGCGGGCCCCAAGAGACCCAGTACTTC	CASRYRSGPQETQYF
TRBV7-9	TRBJ2-7	NA	NA	TGTGCCAGCAGCTTAGCGCCCCAGGGTTCGTCCGAGCAGTACTTC	CASSLAPQGSSEQYF